This T cell receptor (beta chain) was profiled in a study of T-cell reconstitution after alpha-beta-depleted transplantation in children. General study points: In patients about two months after transplant, alpha-beta T cells reportedly arose from several hundred expanded graft clones. The study traced high day-60 TCRbeta diversity in some patients to surviving recipient T cells and thymic progenitors.

The CDR3 length is 14 residues. V lost 5 bases, J lost 1 base, and 1 base stayed unmatched. The germline CDR1 and CDR2 sequences are KGHDR and SFDVKD. This sample's TCRbeta library carried unique molecular identifier barcodes. MiXCR, run by TCRdb on the PCR reads, gives a single entry per CDR3 protein. The sample shows about 110,000 distinct CDR3 sequences, roughly 6.1% of them seen only once. In the case of this clonotype: What it binds is not known.

The chain joins TRBV24-1 to TRBJ2-1; 7 nucleotides line up with TRBD1. The sample in question was PBMCs, mostly from graft donor cells, obtained 360 days after TCRalphabeta/CD19-depleted stem cell transplant. The source is a male patient under 10 years old who had a stem cell transplant for acute lymphoblastic leukemia, so the T cells may come from the graft donor. The DNA of the CDR3 is TGTGCCACCAGTGTGACAGGGTCCTACAATGAGCAGTTCTTC. Its translation is CATSVTGSYNEQFF.